Given below is one T cell receptor beta chain in context. Its cognate antigen is unknown. This record belongs to a study of CD8+ T cells in alopecia areata. Overall study findings and caveats: Relative to normal scalp, lesional scalp, especially alopecia totalis/universalis, showed higher clonality.

cDNA prepared by RNA extraction and subsequent reverse transcription served as the template for sequencing. Sequencing was performed with immunoSEQ multiplex PCR; in TCRdb, only in-frame clones are kept and a portion is missing. The profile shows over 150,000 clones, around 50% of them singletons. The germline V gene has CDR1 SGHTA and CDR2 FQGTGA. This CDR3 is 14 amino acids long. Trimming cost V 5 bases and J 5 bases; bases outside gene matches: 6. Sequenced sample: CD8+ T cells sorted from blood. The source of this sequence is a human donor in good health. The chain couples TRBV7-3 to TRBJ2-5, with 9 bases fitting TRBD1. CDR3 coding DNA: TGTGCCAGCAGCGAGGGACAGGGAGCGGAGACCCAGTACTTC. Translation: CASSEGQGAETQYF. Complete variable domain (other parts from reference TRBV7-3 and TRBJ2-5): GAGVSQTPSNKVTEKGKYVELRCDPISGHTALYWYRQSLGQGPEFLIYFQGTGAADDSGLPNDRFFAVRPEGSVSTLKIQRTERGDSAVYLCASSEGQGAETQYFGPGTRLLVL.